This TCR beta chain derives from a study of breast tumors, draining lymph nodes, adjacent tissues. Points from the study as a whole: That most tumor T cells come from lymph nodes remained unproven.

Axillary draining lymph nodes of breast cancer patients supplied the node samples. TCRdb passed the multiplex PCR reads through MiXCR, listing each CDR3 protein once. The sample records about 100,000 distinct CDR3 sequences, roughly 20% being singletons. There are many counts of this clonotype. The antigen is not known. The CDR3 loop spans 12 amino acids. V gave up 0 bases and J gave up 15 bases; unmatched junction bases: 4. Germline CDR1 SEHNR, CDR2 FQNEAQ (reference sequence). The V and J genes are TRBV7-9 and TRBJ2-1; TRBD2 matches at 8 bases. The sample taken for sequencing was axillary lymph node tissue. This sequence originates from a female donor with breast cancer. Some clones in this sample may be carry-over from other donors' samples. CDR3 coding DNA: TGTGCCAGCAGCTTAGCAAGCGGGAGTCCGTTCTTC. Translating gives CASSLASGSPFF.